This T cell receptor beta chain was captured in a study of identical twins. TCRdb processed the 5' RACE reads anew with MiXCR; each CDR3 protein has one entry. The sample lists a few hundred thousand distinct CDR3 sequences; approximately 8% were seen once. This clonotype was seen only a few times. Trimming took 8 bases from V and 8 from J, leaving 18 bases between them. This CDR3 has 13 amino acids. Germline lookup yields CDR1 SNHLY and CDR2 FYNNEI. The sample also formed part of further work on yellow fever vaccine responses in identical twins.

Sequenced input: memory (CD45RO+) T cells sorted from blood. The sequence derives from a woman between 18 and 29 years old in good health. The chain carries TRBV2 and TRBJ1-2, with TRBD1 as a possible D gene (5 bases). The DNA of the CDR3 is TGTGCCAGCCGTCCGTCAAGGGGTGACGGCTACACCTTC. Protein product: CASRPSRGDGYTF.